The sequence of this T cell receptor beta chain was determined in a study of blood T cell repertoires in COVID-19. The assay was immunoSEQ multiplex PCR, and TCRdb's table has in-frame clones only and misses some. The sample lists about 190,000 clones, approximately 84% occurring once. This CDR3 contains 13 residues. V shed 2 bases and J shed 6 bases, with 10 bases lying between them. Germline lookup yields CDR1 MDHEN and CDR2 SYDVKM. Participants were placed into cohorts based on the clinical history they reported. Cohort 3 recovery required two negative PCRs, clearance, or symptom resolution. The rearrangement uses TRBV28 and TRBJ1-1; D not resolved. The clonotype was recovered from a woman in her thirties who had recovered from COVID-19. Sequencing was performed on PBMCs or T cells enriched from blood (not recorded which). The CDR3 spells CASSLTLGAEAFF. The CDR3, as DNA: TGTGCCAGCAGTTTAACCCTCGGAGCTGAAGCTTTCTTT.